This TCR beta chain appears in the sequencing data of a study of CD8 T cells in ankylosing spondylitis. This clonotype was picked up many times. Making use of molecular barcodes, quantitative 5'-RACE generated TCR beta libraries. From the 5' RACE reads, TCRdb called clonotypes with MiXCR, one entry per CDR3 protein. The data contain 240,000 or so distinct CDR3 sequences, approximately 9% of them singletons. Germline V CDR1 and CDR2: MNHNY, SVGAGI (reference sequence). V was clipped by 4 bases and J by 9 bases, with 13 bases between them. The CDR3 has 13 amino acids. The receptor was isolated from a male donor with ankylosing spondylitis or in good health (not recorded which). The J gene is TRBJ2-1, the V gene TRBV6-6; a possible D gene is TRBD1 (5 bases). Sequencing used blood, either unsorted or a sorted T cell fraction (not recorded which). CDR3 DNA: TGTGCCAGCAGTTCATCGACAGTGATTGAGCAGTTCTTC. Its translation: CASSSSTVIEQFF.